Below, 4 T cell receptor beta chains from the same sample are listed, as sequenced in a study of T cell repertoires in cytomegalovirus infection. TCRdb itself ran the reads through MiXCR, one entry per CDR3 protein. The sample holds just under 550,000 distinct CDR3 sequences, about a quarter seen once. Material: PBMCs. These receptors were obtained from a human donor in good health (CMV status not recorded). Some clones in this sample may be carry-over from other donors' samples.

There are a few counts of this clonotype. The rearrangement uses TRBV10-2 and TRBJ1-5; a weak D match, TRBD1 (5 bases). Per germline, CDR1 WSHSY and CDR2 SAAADI. The V and J ends lost 5 bases and 4 bases respectively, with 15 bases between them. This CDR3 contains 15 residues. The CDR3 DNA reads TGCGCCAGCAGTTCACTCGGGGGGGGGAATCAGCCCCAGCATTTT. It codes for CASSSLGGGNQPQHF.

The rearrangement uses TRBV11-3 and TRBJ2-3; the D is unclear. The germline gives CDR1 SGHNT, CDR2 YENEEA. This CDR3 is 14 amino acids long. V was pared by 5 bases and J by 2 bases, with 11 bases between. The CDR3 is CASSPAEITDTQYF. The DNA for the CDR3 is TGTGCCAGCAGCCCTGCGGAAATCACAGATACGCAGTATTTT.

V gene TRBV6-4 combines with J gene TRBJ2-1; 11 nucleotides match TRBD2. Looked up from germline, CDR1 is MRHNA and CDR2 is SNTAGT. Trimming at V came to 4 bases and at J to 7 bases, leaving 3 bases not matched to a gene. This CDR3 is 14 amino acids long. DNA for the CDR3: TGTGCCAGCAGTGCGCTAGCGGGAGGTAATGAGCAGTTCTTC. It specifies CASSALAGGNEQFF.

The J gene is TRBJ1-6, the V gene TRBV19; TRBD1 agrees at 7 bases. The germline gives CDR1 LNHDA, CDR2 SQIVND (reference sequence). The CDR3 runs 17 residues. The J segment lost 0 bases and the V segment lost 6 bases, leaving 8 bases of the junction unmatched. The CDR3 here is CASRDPGQPSYNSPLHF. Here the CDR3 DNA reads TGTGCCAGTAGAGACCCGGGACAGCCCTCCTATAATTCACCCCTCCACTTT.